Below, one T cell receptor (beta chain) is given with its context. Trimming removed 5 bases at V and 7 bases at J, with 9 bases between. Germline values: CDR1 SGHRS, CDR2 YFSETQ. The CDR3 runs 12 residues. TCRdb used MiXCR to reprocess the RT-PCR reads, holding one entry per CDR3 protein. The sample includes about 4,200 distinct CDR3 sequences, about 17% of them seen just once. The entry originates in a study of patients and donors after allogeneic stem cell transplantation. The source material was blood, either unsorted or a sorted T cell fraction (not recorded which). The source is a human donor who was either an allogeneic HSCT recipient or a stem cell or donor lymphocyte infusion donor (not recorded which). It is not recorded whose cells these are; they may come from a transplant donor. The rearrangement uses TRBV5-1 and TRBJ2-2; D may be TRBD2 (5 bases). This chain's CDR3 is CASSRGFGELFF. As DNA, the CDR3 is TGCGCCAGCAGTCGAGGGTTCGGGGAGCTGTTTTTT.